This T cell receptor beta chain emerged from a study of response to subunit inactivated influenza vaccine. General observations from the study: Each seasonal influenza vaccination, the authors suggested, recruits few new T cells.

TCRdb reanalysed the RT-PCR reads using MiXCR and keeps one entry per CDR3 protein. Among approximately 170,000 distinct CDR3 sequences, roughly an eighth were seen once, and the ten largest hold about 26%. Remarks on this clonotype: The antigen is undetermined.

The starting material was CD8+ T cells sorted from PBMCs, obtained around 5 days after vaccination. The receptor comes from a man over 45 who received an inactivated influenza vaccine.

In DNA, the CDR3 is TGTGCCAGCAGCCCGACAGACTCCGGGTACAATGAGCAGTTCTTC. Residues: CASSPTDSGYNEQFF. V and J are TRBV13 and TRBJ2-1; D might be TRBD1 (5 bases). The CDR3 is 15 amino acids. Trimming stripped 5 bases from V and 4 bases from J, with 15 bases between. Germline assignment: CDR1 PRHDT and CDR2 FYEKMQ (reference sequence).